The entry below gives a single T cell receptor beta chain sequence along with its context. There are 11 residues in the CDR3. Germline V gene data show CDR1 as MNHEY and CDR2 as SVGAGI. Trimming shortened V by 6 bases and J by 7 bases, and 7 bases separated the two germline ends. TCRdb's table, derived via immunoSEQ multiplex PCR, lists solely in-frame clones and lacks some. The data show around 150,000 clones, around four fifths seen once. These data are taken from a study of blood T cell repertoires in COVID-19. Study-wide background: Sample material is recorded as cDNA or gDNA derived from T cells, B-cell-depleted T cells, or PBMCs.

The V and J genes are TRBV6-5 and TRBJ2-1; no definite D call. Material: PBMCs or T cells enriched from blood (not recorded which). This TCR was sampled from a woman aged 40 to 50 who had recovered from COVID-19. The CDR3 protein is CASSFLNEQFF. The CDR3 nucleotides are TGTGCCAGCAGCTTCCTGAATGAGCAGTTCTTC.